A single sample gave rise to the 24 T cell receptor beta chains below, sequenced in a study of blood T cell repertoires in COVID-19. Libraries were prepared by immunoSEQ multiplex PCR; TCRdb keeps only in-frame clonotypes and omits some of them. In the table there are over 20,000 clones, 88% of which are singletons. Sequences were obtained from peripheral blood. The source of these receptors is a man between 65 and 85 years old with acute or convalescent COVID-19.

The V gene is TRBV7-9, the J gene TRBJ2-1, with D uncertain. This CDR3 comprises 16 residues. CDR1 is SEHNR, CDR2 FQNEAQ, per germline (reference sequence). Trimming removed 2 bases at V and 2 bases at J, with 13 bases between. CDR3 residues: CASSLIGVSTYNEQFF. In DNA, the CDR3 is TGTGCCAGCAGCTTAATTGGAGTAAGTACCTACAATGAGCAGTTCTTC.

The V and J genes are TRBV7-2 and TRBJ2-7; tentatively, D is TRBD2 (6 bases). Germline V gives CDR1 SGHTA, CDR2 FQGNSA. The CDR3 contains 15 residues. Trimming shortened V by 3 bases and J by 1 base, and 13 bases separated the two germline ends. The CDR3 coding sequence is TGTGCCAGCAGCTTTTCCGGGACTCAATCCTACGAGCAGTACTTC. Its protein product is CASSFSGTQSYEQYF. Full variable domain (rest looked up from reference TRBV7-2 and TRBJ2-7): GAGVSQSPSNKVTEKGKDVELRCDPISGHTALYWYRQSLGQGLEFLIYFQGNSAPDKSGLPSDRFSAERTGGSVSTLTIQRTQQEDSAVYLCASSFSGTQSYEQYFGPGTRLTVT.

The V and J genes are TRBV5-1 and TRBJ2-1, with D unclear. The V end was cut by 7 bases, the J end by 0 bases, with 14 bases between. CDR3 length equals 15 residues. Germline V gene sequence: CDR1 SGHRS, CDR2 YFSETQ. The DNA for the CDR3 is TGCGCCAGCGGCTATGGGCGCAGCTCCTACAATGAGCAGTTCTTC. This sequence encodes CASGYGRSSYNEQFF.

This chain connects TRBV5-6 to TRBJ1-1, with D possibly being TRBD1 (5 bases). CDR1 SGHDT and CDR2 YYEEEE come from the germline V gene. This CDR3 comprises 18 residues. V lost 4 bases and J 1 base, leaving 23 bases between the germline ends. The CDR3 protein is CASSIEIRDSISNTEAFF. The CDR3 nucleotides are TGTGCCAGCAGCATCGAAATCCGGGACTCCATTTCGAACACTGAAGCTTTCTTT.

The CDR3 region is CASSSDRGDTEAFF. DNA for the CDR3: TGCGCCAGCAGCTCAGACAGGGGGGACACTGAAGCTTTCTTT. The chain carries TRBV5-1 and TRBJ1-1; 9 positions agree with TRBD1. V lost 3 bases, J lost 3 bases, and 3 bases stayed unmatched. This CDR3 is built from 14 residues. Germline CDR1 reads SGHRS; CDR2 reads YFSETQ.

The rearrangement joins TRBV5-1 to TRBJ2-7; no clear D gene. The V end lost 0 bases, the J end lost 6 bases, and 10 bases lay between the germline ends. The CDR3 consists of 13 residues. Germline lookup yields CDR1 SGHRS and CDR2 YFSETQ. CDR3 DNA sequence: TGCGCCAGCAGCTTGGACTCTGTCGGCGAGCAGTACTTC. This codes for CASSLDSVGEQYF.

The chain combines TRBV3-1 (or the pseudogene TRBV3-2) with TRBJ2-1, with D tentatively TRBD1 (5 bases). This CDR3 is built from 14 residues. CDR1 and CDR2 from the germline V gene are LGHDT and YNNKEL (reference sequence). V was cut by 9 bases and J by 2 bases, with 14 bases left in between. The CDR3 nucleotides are TGTGCCAGTAGGGGCTTGGGGACCTACAATGAGCAGTTCTTC. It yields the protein CASRGLGTYNEQFF.

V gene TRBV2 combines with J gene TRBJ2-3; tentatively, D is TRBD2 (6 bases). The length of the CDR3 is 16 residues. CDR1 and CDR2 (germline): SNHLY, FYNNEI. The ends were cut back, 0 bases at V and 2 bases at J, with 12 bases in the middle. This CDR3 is CASSEAGDSVTDTQYF. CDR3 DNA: TGTGCCAGCAGTGAAGCAGGGGACTCCGTCACAGATACGCAGTATTTT.

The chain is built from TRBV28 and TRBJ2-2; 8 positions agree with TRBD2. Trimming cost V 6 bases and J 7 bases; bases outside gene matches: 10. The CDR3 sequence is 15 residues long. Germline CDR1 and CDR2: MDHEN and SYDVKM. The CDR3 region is CASSQTAAGGGELFF. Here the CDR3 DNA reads TGTGCCAGCAGCCAAACTGCCGCGGGGGGCGGGGAGCTGTTTTTT.

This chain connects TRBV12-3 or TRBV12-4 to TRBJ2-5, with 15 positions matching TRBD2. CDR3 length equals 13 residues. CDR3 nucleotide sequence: TGTGCTACCGGGACTAGCGGGAGGGAGACCCAGTACTTC. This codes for CATGTSGRETQYF.

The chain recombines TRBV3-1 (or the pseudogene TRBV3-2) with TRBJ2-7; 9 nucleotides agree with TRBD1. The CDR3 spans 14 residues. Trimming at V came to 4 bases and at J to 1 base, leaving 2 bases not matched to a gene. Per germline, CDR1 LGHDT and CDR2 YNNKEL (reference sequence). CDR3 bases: TGTGCCAGCAGCCTCGACAGGGGGTCCTACGAGCAGTACTTC. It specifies CASSLDRGSYEQYF.

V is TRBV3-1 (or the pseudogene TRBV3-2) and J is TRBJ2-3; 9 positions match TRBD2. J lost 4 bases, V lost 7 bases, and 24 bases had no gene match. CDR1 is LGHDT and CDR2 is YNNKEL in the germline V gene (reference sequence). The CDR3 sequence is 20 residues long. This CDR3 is CASTESLWLAGFQVADTQYF. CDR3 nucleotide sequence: TGTGCCAGCACCGAATCGCTCTGGCTAGCGGGATTCCAGGTCGCAGATACGCAGTATTTT.

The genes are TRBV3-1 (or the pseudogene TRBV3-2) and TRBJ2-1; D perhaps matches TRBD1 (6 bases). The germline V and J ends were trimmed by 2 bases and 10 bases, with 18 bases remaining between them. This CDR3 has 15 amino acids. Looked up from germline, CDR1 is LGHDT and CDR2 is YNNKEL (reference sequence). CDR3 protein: CASSQRAGVRGEQFF. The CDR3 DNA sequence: TGTGCCAGCAGCCAAAGGGCAGGCGTTAGGGGGGAGCAGTTCTTC.

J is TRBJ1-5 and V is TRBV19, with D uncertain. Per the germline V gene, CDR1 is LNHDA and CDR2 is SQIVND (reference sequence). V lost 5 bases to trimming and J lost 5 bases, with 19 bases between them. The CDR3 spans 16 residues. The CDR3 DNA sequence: TGTGCCAGTAGTTTGGGCTCGGGAGGGCCCGATCAGCCCCAGCATTTT. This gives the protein CASSLGSGGPDQPQHF.

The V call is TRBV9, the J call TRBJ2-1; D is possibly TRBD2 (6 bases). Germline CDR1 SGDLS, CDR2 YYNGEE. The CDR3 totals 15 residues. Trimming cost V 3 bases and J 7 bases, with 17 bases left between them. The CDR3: CASSEGLSSRNEQFF. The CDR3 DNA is TGTGCCAGCAGCGAGGGACTTTCATCCAGGAATGAGCAGTTCTTC.

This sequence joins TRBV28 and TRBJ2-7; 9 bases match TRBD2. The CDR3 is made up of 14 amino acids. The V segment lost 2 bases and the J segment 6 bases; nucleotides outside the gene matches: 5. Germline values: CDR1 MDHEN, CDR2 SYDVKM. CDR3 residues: CASSLLAGFSEQYF. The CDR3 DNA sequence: TGTGCCAGCAGTTTACTAGCGGGGTTCTCCGAGCAGTACTTC.

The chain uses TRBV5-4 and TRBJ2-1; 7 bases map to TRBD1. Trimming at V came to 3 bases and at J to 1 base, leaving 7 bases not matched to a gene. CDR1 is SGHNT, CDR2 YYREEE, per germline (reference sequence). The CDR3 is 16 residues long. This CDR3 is CASSSQGPRSYNEQFF. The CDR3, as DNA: TGTGCCAGCAGCTCACAGGGGCCCCGATCCTACAATGAGCAGTTCTTC.

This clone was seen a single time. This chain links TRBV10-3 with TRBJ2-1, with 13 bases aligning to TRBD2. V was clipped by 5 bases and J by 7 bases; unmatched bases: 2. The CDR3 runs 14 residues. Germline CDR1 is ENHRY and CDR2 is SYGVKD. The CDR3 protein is CAISRTSGRNEQFF. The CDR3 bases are TGTGCCATCAGTCGGACTAGCGGGAGAAATGAGCAGTTCTTC.

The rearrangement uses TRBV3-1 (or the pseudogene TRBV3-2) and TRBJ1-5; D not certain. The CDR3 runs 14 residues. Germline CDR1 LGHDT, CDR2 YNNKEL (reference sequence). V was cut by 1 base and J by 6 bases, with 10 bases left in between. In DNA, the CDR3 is TGTGCCAGCAGCCAAGCCAGGATGGGTCAGCCCCAGCATTTT. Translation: CASSQARMGQPQHF.

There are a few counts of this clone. The CDR3 is CSVEDRGRDTGELFF. The CDR3 DNA reads TGCAGCGTTGAAGATCGCGGGAGGGACACCGGGGAGCTGTTTTTT. V is TRBV29-1 and J is TRBJ2-2; TRBD2 matches at 9 bases. The V segment lost 0 bases and the J segment 3 bases; nucleotides outside the gene matches: 2. Germline values: CDR1 SQVTM, CDR2 ANQGSEA. This CDR3 contains 15 residues.

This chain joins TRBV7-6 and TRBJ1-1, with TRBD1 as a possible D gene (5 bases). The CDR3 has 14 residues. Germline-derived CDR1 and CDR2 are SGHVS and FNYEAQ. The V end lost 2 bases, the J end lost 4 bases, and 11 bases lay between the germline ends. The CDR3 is CASSLRLGATEAFF. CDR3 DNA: TGTGCCAGCAGCTTACGTCTAGGGGCCACTGAAGCTTTCTTT.

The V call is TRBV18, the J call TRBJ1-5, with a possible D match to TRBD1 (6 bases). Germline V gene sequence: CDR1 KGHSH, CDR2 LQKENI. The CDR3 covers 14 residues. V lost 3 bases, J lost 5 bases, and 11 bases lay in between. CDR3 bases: TGTGCCAGCTCACCTTCAGCAGGGGATCAGCCCCAGCATTTT. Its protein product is CASSPSAGDQPQHF.

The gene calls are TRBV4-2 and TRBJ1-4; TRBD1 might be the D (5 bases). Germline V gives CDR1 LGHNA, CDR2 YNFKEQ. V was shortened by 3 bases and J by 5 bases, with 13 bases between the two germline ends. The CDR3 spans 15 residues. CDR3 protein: CASSQAGTGNEKLFF. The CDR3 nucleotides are TGTGCCAGCAGCCAGGCCGGGACTGGGAATGAAAAACTGTTTTTT.

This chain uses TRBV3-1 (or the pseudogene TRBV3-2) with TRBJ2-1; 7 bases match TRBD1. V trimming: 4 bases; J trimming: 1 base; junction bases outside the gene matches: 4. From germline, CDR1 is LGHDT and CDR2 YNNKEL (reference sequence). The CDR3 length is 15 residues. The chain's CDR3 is CASSPQGKSYNEQFF. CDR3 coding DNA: TGTGCCAGCAGCCCACAGGGGAAGTCCTACAATGAGCAGTTCTTC.